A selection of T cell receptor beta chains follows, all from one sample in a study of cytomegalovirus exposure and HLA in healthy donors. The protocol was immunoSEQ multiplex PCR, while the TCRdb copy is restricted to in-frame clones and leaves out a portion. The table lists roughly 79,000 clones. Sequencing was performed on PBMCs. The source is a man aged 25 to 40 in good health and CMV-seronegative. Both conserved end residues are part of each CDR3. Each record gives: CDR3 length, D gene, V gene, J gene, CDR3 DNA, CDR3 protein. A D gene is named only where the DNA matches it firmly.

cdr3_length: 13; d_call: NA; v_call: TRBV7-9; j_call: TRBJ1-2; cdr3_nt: TGTGCCAGCAGCTTATCGGTTAACTATGGCTACACCTTC; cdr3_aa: CASSLSVNYGYTF
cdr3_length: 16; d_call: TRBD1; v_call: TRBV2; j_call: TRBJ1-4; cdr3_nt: TGTGCCAGCAGTTACATGGGACAGGGGCAAGAAGAAAAACTGTTTTTT; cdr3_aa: CASSYMGQGQEEKLFF
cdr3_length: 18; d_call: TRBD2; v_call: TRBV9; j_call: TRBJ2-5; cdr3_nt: TGTGCCAGCAGCGAAGGGGGACTAGCGGGAGGAGGACAAGAGACCCAGTACTTC; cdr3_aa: CASSEGGLAGGGQETQYF
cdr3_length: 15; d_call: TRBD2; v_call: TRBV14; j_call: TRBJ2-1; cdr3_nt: TGTGCCAGCAGAACCGGGACTAGCGAGTACAATGAGCAGTTCTTC; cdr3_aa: CASRTGTSEYNEQFF
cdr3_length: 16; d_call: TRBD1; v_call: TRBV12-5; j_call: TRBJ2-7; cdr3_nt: TGTGCTAGTGGTTTTCCTCTCCGGGACAGGGGGGGCGAGCAGTACTTC; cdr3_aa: CASGFPLRDRGGEQYF
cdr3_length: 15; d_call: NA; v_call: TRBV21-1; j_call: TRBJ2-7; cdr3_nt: TGTGCCAGCACACCGCGGGGACGACTTAGGTACGAGCAGTACTTC; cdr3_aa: CASTPRGRLRYEQYF
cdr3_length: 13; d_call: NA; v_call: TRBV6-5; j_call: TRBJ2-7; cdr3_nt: TGTGCCAGCACCAAATACGGTACCTACGAGCAGTACTTC; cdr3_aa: CASTKYGTYEQYF
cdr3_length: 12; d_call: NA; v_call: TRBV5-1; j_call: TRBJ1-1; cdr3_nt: TGCGCCAGCAGCGGGGGACTGCCTGAAGCTTTCTTT; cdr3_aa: CASSGGLPEAFF
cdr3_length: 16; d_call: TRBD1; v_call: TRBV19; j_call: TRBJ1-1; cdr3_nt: TGTGCCAGTACTCTAGCCGTAGACAGGGGGCTGTCGTGGGCTTTCTTT; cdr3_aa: CASTLAVDRGLSWAFF
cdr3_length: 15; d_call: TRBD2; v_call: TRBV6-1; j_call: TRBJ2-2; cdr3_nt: TGTGCCAGCAGTGAAGCTAGCGGGGGGGCCGGGGAGCTGTTTTTT; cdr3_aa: CASSEASGGAGELFF
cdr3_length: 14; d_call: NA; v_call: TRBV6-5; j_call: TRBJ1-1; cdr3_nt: TGTGCCAGCACCCTCTCTGAAGGGGGCACTGAAGCTTTCTTT; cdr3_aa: CASTLSEGGTEAFF
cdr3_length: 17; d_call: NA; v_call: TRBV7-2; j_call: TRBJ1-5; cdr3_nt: TGTGCCAGCAGCTTAGACCGGGTGGGGAGACGCAATCAGCCCCAGCATTTT; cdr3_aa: CASSLDRVGRRNQPQHF
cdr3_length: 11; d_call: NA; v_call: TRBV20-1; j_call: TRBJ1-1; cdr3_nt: TGCAGTGCTAGAGATCTTATCGAAGCTTTCTTT; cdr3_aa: CSARDLIEAFF
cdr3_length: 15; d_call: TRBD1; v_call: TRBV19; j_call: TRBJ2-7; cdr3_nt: TGTGCCAGTAGTTTCAGGACAGGCGCATCCTACGAGCAGTACTTC; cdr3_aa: CASSFRTGASYEQYF
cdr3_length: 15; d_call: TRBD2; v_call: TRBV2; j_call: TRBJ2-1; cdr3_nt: TGTGCCAGCAGACATAGCGGGAGCTCCTACAATGAGCAGTTCTTC; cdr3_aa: CASRHSGSSYNEQFF
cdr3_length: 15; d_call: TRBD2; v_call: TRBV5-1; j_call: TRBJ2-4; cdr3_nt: TGCGCCAGCAGCTTGGCCCCCGGGGGGGGAAACATTCAGTACTTC; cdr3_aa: CASSLAPGGGNIQYF
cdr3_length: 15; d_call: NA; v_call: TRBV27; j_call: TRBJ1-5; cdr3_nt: TGTGCCAGCAGTTTAGTCCAGGGGTACAATCAGCCCCAGCATTTT; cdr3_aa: CASSLVQGYNQPQHF
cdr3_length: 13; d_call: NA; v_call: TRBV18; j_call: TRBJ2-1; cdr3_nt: TGTGCCAGCTCACCGACTTTCTACAATGAGCAGTTCTTC; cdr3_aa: CASSPTFYNEQFF